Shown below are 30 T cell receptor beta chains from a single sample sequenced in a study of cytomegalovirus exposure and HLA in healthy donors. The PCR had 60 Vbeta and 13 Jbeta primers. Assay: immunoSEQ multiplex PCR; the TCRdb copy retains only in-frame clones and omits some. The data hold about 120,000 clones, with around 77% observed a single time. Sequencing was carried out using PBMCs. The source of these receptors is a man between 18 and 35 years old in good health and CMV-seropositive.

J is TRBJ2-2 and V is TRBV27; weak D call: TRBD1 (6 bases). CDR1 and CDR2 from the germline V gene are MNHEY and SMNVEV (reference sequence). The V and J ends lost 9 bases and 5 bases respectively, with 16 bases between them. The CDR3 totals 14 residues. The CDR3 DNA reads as TGTGCCAGAGGACAGCGACAAGAAACCGGGGAGCTGTTTTTT. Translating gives CARGQRQETGELFF.

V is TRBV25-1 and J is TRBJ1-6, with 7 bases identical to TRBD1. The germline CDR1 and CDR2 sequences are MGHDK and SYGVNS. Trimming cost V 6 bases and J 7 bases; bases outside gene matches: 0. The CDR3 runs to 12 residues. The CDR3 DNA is TGTGCCAGCAGGACAGGGAATTCACCCCTCCACTTT. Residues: CASRTGNSPLHF.

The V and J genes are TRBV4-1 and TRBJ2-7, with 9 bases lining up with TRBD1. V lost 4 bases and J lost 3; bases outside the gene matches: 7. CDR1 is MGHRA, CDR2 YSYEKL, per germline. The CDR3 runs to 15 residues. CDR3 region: CASSPGTGRIYEQYF. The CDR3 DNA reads TGCGCCAGCAGCCCTGGGACAGGGAGAATCTACGAGCAGTACTTC.

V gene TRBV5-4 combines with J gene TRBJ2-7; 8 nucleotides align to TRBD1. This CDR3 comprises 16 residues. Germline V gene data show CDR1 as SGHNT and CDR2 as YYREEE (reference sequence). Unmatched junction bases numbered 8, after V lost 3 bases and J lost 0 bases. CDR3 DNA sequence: TGTGCCAGCAGCTACGACAGCAGGGGGCCCTCCTACGAGCAGTACTTC. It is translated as CASSYDSRGPSYEQYF.

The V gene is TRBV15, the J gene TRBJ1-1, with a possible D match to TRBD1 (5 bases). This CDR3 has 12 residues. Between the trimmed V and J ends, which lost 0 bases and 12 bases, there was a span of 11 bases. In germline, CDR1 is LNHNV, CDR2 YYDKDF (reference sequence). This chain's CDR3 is CATSRDQQGSFF. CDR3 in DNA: TGTGCCACCAGCAGAGATCAGCAGGGATCTTTCTTT.

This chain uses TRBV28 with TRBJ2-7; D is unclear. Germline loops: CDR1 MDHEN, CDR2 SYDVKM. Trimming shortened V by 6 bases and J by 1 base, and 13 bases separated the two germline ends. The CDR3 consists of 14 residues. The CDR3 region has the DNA TGTGCCAGCAGCCCGTACACCTCTTCCTACGAGCAGTACTTC. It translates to CASSPYTSSYEQYF.

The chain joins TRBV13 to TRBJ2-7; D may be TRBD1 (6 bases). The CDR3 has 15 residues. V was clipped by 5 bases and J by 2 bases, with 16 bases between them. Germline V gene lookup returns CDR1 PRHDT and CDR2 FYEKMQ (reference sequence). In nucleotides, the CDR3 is TGTGCCAGCAGCCCAGTCGAGGGGGAGACCTACGAGCAGTACTTC. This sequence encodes CASSPVEGETYEQYF.

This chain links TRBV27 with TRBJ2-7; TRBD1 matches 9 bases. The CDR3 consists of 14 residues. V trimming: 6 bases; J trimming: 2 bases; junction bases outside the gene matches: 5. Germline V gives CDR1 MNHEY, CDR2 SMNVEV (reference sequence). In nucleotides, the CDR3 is TGTGCCAGCAGCCGGGACAGGGTGGCCTACGAGCAGTACTTC. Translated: CASSRDRVAYEQYF.

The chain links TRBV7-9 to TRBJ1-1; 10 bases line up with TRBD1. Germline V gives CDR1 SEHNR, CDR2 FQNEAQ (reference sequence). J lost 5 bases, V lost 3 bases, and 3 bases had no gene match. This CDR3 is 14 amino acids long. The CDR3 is CASSLGQGRTEAFF. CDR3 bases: TGTGCCAGCAGCTTGGGACAGGGGAGGACTGAAGCTTTCTTT.

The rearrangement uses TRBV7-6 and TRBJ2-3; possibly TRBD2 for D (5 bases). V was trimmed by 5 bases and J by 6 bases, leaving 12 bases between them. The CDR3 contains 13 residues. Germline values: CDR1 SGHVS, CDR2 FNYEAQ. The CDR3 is CASSPWTGDTQYF. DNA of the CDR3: TGTGCCAGCAGCCCCTGGACTGGGGATACGCAGTATTTT.

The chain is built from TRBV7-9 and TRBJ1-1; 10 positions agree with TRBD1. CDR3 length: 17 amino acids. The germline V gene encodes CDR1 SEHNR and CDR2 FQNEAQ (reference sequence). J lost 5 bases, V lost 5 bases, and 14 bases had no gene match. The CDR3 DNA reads TGTGCCAGCAGCCGAATGGGATACGGGACAGGGGTTACTGAAGCTTTCTTT. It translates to CASSRMGYGTGVTEAFF.

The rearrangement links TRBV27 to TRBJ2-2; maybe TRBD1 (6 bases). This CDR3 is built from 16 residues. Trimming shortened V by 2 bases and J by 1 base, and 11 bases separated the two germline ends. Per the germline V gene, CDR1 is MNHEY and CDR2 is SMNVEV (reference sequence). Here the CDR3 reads CASSLTGTWNTGELFF. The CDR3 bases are TGTGCCAGCAGTTTAACCGGGACATGGAACACCGGGGAGCTGTTTTTT.

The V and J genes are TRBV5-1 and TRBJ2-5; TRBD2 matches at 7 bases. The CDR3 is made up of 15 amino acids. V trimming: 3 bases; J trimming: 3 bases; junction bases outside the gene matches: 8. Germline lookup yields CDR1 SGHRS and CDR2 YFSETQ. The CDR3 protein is CASSSIIGLEETQYF. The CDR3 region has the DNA TGCGCCAGCAGCTCGATCATCGGACTAGAAGAGACCCAGTACTTC.

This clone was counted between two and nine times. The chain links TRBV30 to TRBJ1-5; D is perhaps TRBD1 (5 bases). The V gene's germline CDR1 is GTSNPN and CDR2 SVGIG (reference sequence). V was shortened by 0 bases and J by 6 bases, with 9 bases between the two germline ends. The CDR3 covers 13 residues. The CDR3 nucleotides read TGTGCCTGGAGTGTAAGGGGAGGTCAGCCCCAGCATTTT. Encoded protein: CAWSVRGGQPQHF. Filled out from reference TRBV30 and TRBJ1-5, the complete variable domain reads SQTIHQWPATLVQPVGSPLSLECTVEGTSNPNLYWYRQAAGRGLQLLFYSVGIGQISSEVPQNLSASRPQDRQFILSSKKLLLSDSGFYLCAWSVRGGQPQHFGDGTRLSIL.

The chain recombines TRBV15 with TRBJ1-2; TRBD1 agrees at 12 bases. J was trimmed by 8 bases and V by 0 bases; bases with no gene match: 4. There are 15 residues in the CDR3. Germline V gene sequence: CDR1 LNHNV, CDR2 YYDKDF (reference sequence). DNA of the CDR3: TGTGCCACCAGCAGAGAGGGGACAGGGGGCTTCGGCTACACCTTC. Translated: CATSREGTGGFGYTF.

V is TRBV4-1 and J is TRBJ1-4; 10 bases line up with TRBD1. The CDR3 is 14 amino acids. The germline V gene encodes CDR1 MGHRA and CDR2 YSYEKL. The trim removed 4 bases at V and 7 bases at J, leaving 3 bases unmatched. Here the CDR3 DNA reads TGCGCCAGCAGCCGACAGGGGGCGAGTGAAAAACTGTTTTTT. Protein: CASSRQGASEKLFF.

The chain's CDR3 is CSVGLAGGKTYEQYF. Here the CDR3 DNA reads TGCAGCGTTGGTCTAGCGGGAGGGAAAACCTACGAGCAGTACTTC. This sequence joins TRBV29-1 and TRBJ2-5; 12 positions match TRBD2. The DNA end favors TRBJ2-7, so the J call may be wrong. The CDR3 consists of 15 residues. Looked up from germline, CDR1 is SQVTM and CDR2 is ANQGSEA.

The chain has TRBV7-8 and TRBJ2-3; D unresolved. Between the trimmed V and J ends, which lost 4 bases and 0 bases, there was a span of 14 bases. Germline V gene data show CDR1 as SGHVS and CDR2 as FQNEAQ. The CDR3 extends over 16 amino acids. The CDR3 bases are TGTGCCAGCAGCTCCGCAGGATTTTCTAGCACAGATACGCAGTATTTT. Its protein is CASSSAGFSSTDTQYF.

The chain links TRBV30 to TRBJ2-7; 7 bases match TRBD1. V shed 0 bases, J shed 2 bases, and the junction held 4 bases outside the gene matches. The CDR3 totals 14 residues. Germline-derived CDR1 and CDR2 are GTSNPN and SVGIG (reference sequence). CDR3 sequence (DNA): TGTGCCTGGAGTGTACCGACAGGGACCTACGAGCAGTACTTC. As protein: CAWSVPTGTYEQYF.

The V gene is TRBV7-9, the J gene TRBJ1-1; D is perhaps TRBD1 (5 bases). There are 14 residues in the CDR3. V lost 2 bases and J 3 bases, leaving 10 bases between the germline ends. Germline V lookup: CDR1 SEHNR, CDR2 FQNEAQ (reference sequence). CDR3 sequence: CASSLSSGDTEAFF. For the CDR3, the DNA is TGTGCCAGCAGCTTAAGTTCGGGGGACACTGAAGCTTTCTTT.

The CDR3 loop reads CASSTGQAISYEQYF. Here the CDR3 DNA reads TGTGCCAGCAGTACCGGACAGGCAATCTCCTACGAGCAGTACTTC. The chain employs TRBV6-1 and TRBJ2-7, with TRBD1 identical over 7 bases. Trimming at V came to 5 bases and at J to 0 bases, leaving 7 bases not matched to a gene. CDR1 and CDR2 (germline): MNHNS, SASEGT. The CDR3 runs 15 residues.

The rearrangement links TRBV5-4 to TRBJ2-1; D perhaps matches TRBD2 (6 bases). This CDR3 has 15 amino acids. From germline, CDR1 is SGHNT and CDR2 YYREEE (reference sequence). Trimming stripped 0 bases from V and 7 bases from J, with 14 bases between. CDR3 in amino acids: CASSLGQDGGNEQFF. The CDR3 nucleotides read TGTGCCAGCAGCTTGGGGCAGGATGGGGGGAATGAGCAGTTCTTC.

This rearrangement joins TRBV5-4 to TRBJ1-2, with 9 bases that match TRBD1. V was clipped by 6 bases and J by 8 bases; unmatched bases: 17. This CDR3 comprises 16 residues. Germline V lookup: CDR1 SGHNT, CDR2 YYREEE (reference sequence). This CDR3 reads CASTRFSDRGVEGYTF. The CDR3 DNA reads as TGTGCCAGCACCCGCTTCTCCGACAGGGGGGTCGAAGGCTACACCTTC.

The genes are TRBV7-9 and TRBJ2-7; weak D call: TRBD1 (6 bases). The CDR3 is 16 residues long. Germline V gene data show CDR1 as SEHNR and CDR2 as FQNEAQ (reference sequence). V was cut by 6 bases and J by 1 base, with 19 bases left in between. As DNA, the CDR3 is TGTGCCAGCAGTCAATCGGACAGCAGGGGTTCCTACGAGCAGTACTTC. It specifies CASSQSDSRGSYEQYF.

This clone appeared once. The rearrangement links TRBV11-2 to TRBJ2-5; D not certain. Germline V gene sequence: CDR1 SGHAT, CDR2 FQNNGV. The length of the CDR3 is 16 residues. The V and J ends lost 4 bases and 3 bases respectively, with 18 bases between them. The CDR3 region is CASSSPYHLAEETQYF. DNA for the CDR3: TGTGCCAGCAGCTCCCCCTACCATTTGGCGGAAGAGACCCAGTACTTC.

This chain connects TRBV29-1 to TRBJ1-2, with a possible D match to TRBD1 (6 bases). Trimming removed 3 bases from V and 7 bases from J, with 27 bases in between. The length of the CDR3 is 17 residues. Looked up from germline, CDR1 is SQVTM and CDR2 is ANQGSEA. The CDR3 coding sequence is TGCAGCGTTGAGTATGGGACACTGGTCCCCGACGTTATTGGCTACACCTTC. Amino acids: CSVEYGTLVPDVIGYTF.

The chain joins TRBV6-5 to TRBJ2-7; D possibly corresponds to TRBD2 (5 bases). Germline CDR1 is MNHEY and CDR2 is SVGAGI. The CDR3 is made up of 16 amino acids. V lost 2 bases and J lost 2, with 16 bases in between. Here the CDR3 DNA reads TGTGCCAGCAGTTACCGGAGGTGGAGTTCCACCTACGAGCAGTACTTC. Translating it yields CASSYRRWSSTYEQYF.

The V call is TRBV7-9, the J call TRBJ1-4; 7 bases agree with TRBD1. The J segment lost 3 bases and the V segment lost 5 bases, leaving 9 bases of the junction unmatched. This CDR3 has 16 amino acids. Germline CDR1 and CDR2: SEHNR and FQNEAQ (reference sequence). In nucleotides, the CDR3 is TGTGCCAGCAGCCCGAACCGGGACAGTCCTAATGAAAAACTGTTTTTT. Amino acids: CASSPNRDSPNEKLFF.

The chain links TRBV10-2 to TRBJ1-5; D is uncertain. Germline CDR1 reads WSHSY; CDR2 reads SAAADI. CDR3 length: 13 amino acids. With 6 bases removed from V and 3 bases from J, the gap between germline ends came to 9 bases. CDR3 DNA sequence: TGCGCCAGCAGCGGGGTGTCCAATCAGCCCCAGCATTTT. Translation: CASSGVSNQPQHF.

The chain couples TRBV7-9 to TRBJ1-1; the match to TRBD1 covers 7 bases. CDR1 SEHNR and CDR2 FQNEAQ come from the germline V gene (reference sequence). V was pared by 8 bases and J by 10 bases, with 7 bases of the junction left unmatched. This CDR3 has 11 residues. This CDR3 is CASGAGGGAFF. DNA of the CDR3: TGTGCCAGCGGGGCAGGGGGAGGAGCTTTCTTT.